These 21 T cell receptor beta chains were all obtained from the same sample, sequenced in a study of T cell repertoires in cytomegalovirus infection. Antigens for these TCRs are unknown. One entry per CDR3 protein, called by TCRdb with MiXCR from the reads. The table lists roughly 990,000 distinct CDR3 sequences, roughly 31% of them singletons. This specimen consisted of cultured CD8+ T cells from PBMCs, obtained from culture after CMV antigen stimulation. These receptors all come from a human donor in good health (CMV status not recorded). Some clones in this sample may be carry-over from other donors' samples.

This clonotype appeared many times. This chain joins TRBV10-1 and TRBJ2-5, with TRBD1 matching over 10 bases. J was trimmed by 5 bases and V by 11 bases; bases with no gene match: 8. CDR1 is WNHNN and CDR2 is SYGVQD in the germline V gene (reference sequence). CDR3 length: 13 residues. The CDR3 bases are TGCGCCCAGGACAGGGGGTTAGGGGAGACCCAGTACTTC. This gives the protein CAQDRGLGETQYF.

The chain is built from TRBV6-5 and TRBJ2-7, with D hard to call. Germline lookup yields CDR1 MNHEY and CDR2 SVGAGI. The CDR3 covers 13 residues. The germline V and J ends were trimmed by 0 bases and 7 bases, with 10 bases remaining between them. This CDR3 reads CASSYSSAPEQYF. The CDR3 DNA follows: TGTGCCAGCAGTTACTCGAGTGCCCCGGAGCAGTACTTC.

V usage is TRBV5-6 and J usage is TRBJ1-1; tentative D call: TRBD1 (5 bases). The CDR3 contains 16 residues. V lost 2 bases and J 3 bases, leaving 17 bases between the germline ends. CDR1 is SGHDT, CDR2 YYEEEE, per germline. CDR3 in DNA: TGTGCCAGCAGCTTACGCGGACCGGGGGTCTACACTGAAGCTTTCTTT. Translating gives CASSLRGPGVYTEAFF.

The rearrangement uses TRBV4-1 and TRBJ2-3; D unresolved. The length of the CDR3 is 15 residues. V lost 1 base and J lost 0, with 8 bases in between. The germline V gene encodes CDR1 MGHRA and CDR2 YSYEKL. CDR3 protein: CASSQGTDSTDTQYF. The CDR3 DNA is TGCGCCAGCAGCCAAGGGACGGATAGCACAGATACGCAGTATTTT.

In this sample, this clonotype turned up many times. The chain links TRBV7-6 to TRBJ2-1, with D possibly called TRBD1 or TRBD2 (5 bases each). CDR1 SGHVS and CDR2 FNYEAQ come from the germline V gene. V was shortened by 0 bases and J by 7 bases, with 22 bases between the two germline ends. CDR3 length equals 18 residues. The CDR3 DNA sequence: TGTGCCAGCAGCTTAGCGCGGGCTGACAGATATGTAGGGAATGAGCAGTTCTTC. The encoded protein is CASSLARADRYVGNEQFF.

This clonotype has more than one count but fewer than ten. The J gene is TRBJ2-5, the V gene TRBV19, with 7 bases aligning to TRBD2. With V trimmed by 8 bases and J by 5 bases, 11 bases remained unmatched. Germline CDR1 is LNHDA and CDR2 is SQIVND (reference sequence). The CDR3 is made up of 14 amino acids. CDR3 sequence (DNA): TGTGCCAGTCGGCCTACGGCGGGGGATGAGACCCAGTACTTC. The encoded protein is CASRPTAGDETQYF.

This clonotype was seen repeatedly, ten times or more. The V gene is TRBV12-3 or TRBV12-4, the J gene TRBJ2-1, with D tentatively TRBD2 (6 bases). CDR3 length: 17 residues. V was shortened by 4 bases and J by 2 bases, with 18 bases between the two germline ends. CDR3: CASSSGVKGTPYNEQFF. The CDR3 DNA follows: TGTGCCAGCAGTTCGGGGGTGAAGGGGACCCCCTACAATGAGCAGTTCTTC.

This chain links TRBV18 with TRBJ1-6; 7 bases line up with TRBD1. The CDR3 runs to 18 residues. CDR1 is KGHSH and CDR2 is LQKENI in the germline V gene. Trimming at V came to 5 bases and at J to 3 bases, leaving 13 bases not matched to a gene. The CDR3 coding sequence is TGTGCCAGCTCAACCAAGGGTCAGGACAGGTTCTATAATTCACCCCTCCACTTT. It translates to CASSTKGQDRFYNSPLHF. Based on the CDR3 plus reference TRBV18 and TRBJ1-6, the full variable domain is NAGVMQNPRHLVRRRGQEARLRCSPMKGHSHVYWYRQLPEEGLKFMVYLQKENIIDESGMPKERFSAEFPKEGPSILRIQQVVRGDSAAYFCASSTKGQDRFYNSPLHFGNGTRLTVT.

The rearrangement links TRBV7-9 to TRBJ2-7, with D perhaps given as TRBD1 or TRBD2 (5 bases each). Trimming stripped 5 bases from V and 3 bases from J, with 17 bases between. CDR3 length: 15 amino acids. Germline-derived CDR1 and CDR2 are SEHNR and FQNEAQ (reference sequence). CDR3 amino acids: CASSHRDEVHYEQYF. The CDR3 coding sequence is TGTGCCAGCAGCCACCGGGACGAGGTACACTACGAGCAGTACTTC.

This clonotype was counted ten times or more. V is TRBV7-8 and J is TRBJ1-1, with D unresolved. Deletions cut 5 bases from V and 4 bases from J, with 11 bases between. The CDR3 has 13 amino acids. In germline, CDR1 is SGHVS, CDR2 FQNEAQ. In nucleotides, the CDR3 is TGTGCCAGCAGCCAACAAGGGAGCACTGAAGCTTTCTTT. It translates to CASSQQGSTEAFF. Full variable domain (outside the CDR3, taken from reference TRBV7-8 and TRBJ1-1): GAGVSQSPRYKVAKRGQDVALRCDPISGHVSLFWYQQALGQGPEFLTYFQNEAQLDKSGLPSDRFFAERPEGSVSTLKIQRTQQEDSAVYLCASSQQGSTEAFFGQGTRLTVV.

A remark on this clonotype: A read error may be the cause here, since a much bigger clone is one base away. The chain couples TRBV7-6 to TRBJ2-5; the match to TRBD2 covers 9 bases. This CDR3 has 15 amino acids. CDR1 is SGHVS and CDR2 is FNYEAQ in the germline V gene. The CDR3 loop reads CARRPSGGTQETQYF. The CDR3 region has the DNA TGTGCCCGCAGACCAAGCGGGGGGACCCAAGAGACCCAGTACTTC.

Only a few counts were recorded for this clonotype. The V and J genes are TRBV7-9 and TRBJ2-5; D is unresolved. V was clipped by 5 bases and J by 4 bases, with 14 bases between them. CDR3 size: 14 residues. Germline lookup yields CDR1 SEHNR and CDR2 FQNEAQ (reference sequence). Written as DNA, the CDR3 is TGTGCCAGCAGCCCACCGACGAAGGGAGAGACCCAGTACTTC. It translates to CASSPPTKGETQYF.

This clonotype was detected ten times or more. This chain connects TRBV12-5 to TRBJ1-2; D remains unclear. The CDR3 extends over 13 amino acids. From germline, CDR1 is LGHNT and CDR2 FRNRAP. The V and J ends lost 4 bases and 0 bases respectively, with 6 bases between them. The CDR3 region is CASGWSTNYGYTF. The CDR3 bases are TGTGCTAGTGGTTGGAGTACTAACTATGGCTACACCTTC.

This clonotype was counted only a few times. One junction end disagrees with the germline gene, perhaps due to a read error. The CDR3 sequence: CASSLAWGLGQPQHF. As DNA, the CDR3 is TGTGCTAGCAGCTTAGCGTGGGGGCTAGGGCAGCCCCAGCATTTT. This chain joins TRBV7-6 and TRBJ1-5; the D gene is possibly TRBD1 (6 bases). CDR3 length: 15 amino acids. The germline V gene has CDR1 SGHVS and CDR2 FNYEAQ.

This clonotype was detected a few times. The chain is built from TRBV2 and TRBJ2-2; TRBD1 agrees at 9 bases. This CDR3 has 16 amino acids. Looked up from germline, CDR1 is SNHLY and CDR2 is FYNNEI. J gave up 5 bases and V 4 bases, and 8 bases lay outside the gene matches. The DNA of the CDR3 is TGTGCCAGCAGTGGGTACAGGGGGCGAGTGACCGGGGAGCTGTTTTTT. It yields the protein CASSGYRGRVTGELFF. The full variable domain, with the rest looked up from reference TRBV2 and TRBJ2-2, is EPEVTQTPSHQVTQMGQEVILRCVPISNHLYFYWYRQILGQKVEFLVSFYNNEISEKSEIFDDQFSVERPDGSNFTLKIRSTKLEDSAMYFCASSGYRGRVTGELFFGEGSRLTVL.

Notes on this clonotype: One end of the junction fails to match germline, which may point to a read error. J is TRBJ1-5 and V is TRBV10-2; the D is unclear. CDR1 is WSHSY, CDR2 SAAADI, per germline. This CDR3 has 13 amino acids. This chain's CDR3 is CANSESSQQPQHF. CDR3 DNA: TGCGCCAACAGTGAGTCGAGCCAACAGCCCCAGCATTTT.

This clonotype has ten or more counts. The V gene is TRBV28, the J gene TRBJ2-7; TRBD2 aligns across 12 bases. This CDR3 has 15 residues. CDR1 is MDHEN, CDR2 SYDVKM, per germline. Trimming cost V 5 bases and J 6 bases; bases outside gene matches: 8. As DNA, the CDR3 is TGTGCCAGCAGTGGTCCTAGCGGGGGGGAGGTCGAGCAGTACGTC. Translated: CASSGPSGGEVEQYV.

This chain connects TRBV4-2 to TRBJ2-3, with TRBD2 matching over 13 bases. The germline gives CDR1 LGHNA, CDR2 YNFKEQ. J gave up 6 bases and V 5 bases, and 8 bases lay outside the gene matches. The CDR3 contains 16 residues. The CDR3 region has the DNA TGTGCCAGCAGCTACTCGACTAGCGGGGGGAACGATACGCAGTATTTT. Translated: CASSYSTSGGNDTQYF.

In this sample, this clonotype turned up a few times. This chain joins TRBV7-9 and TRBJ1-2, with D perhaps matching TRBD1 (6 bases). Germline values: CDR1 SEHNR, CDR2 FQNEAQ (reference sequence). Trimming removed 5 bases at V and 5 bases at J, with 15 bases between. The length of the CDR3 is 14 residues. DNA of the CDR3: TGTGCCAGCAGCGAGAACGGGGGGCTTTATGGCTACACCTTC. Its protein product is CASSENGGLYGYTF.

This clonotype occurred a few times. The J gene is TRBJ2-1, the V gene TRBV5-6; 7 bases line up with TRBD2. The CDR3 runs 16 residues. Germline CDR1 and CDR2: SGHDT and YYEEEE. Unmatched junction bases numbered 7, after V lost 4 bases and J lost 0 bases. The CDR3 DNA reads TGTGCCAGCAGCCCCTGGGGGGGAATCTCCTACAATGAGCAGTTCTTC. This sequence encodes CASSPWGGISYNEQFF.

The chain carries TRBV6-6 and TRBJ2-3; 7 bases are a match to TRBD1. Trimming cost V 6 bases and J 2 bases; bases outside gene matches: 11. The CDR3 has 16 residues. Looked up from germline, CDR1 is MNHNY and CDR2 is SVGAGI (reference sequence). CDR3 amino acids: CASSPDRDPYTDTQYF. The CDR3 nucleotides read TGTGCCAGCAGCCCCGACAGGGATCCATACACAGATACGCAGTATTTT.